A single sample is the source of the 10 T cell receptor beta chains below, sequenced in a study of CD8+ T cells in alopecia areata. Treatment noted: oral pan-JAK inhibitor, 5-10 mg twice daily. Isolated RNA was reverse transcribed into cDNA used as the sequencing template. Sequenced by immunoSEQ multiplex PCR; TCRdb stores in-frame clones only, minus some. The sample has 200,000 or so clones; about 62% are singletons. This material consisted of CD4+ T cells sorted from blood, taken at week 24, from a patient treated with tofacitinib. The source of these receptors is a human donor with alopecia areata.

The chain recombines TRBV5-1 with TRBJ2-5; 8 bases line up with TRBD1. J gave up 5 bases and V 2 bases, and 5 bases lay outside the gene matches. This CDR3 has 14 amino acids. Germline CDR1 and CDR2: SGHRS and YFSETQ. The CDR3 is CASSFQGARETQYF. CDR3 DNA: TGCGCCAGCAGCTTCCAGGGGGCGCGGGAGACCCAGTACTTC.

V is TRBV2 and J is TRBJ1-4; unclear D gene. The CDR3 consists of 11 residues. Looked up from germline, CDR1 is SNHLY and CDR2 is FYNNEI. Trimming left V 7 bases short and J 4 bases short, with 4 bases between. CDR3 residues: CASMDNEKLFF. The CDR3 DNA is TGTGCCAGCATGGATAATGAAAAACTGTTTTTT.

CDR3 in amino acids: CAWSDTPANYGYTF. The CDR3 DNA sequence: TGTGCCTGGAGTGACACGCCAGCAAACTATGGCTACACCTTC. This chain connects TRBV30 to TRBJ1-2; unclear D gene. Trimming took off 1 base at V and 2 bases at J, with 11 bases between the two ends. The germline CDR1 and CDR2 sequences are GTSNPN and SVGIG (reference sequence). The CDR3 is 14 residues long.

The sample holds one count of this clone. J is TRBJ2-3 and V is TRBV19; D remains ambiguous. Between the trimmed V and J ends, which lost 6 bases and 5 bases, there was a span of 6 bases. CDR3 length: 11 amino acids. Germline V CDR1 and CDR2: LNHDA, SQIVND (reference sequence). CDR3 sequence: CASRLLDTQYF. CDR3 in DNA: TGTGCCAGTAGATTGCTAGATACGCAGTATTTT.

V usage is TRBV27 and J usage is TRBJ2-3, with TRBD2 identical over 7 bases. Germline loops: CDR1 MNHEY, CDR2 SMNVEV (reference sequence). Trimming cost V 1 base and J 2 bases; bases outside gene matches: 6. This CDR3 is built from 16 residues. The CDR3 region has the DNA TGTGCCAGCAGTTTATTAGGGGAGGGCCCCACAGATACGCAGTATTTT. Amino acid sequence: CASSLLGEGPTDTQYF.

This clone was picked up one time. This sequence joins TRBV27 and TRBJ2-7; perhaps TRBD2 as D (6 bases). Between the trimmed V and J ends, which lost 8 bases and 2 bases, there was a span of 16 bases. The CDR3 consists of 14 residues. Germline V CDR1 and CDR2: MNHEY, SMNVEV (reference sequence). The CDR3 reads CASGGTGLTYEQYF. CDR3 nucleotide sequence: TGTGCCAGCGGCGGGACCGGCTTAACCTACGAGCAGTACTTC.

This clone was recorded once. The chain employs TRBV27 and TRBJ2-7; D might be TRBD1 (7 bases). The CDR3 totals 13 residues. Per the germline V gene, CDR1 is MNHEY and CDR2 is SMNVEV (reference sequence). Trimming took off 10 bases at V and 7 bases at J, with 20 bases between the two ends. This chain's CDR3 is CATTGVSGREQYF. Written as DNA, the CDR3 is TGTGCCACCACAGGGGTTAGCGGTAGGGAGCAGTACTTC.

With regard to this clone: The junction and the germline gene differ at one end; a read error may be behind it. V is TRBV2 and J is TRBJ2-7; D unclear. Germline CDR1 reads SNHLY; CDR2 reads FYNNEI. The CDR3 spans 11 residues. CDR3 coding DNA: TGTGCCATCCGCGGTGAGGAAGGCTTAGAGTTC. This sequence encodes CAIRGEEGLEF.

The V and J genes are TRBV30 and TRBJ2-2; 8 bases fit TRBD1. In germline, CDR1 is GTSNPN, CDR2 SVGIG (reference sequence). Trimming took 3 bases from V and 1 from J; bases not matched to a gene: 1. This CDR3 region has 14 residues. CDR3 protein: CAWSGQGNTGELFF. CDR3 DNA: TGTGCCTGGAGCGGACAGGGGAACACCGGGGAGCTGTTTTTT.

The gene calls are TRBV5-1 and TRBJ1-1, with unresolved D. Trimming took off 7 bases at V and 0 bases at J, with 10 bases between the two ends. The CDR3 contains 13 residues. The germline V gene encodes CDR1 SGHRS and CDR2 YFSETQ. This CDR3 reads CASQTALNTEAFF. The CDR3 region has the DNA TGCGCCAGCCAAACAGCCTTGAACACTGAAGCTTTCTTT.